Described below is a single T cell receptor beta chain sequence and its context. These data come from a study of blood T cell repertoires in COVID-19. About the research overall: T cells, B-cell-depleted T cells, or PBMCs provided the cDNA or gDNA that served as material.

Germline V lookup: CDR1 SQVTM, CDR2 ANQGSEA. Trimming cost V 6 bases and J 7 bases, with 16 bases left between them. The CDR3 sequence is 13 residues long. Authors' methods: Reference gene primer amplification in the assay estimated nucleated cell counts. Measured with immunoSEQ multiplex PCR; TCRdb has only the in-frame clones, and not every one. D and trimming come from the DNA, and the V and J calls and clone size come from that table. The table records 300,000 to 500,000 clones, roughly 90% of them present only once. Participants, about 18 to 100 years old, spanned about two dozen US areas. Donors were grouped by their self-reported clinical history.

V usage is TRBV29-1 and J usage is TRBJ1-5; D perhaps matches TRBD1 (6 bases). Material for sequencing was PBMCs or T cells enriched from blood (not recorded which). The clonotype comes from a woman aged 25 to 45 with acute COVID-19. The CDR3 nucleotides read TGCAGCGTCCGTACAGGGATAGAGCAGCCCCAGCATTTT. It specifies CSVRTGIEQPQHF. The variable domain in full, with the rest retrieved from reference TRBV29-1 and TRBJ1-5, is SAVISQKPSRDICQRGTSLTIQCQVDSQVTMMFWYRQQPGQSLTLIATANQGSEATYESGFVIDKFPISRPNLTFSTLTVSNMSPEDSSIYLCSVRTGIEQPQHFGDGTRLSIL.